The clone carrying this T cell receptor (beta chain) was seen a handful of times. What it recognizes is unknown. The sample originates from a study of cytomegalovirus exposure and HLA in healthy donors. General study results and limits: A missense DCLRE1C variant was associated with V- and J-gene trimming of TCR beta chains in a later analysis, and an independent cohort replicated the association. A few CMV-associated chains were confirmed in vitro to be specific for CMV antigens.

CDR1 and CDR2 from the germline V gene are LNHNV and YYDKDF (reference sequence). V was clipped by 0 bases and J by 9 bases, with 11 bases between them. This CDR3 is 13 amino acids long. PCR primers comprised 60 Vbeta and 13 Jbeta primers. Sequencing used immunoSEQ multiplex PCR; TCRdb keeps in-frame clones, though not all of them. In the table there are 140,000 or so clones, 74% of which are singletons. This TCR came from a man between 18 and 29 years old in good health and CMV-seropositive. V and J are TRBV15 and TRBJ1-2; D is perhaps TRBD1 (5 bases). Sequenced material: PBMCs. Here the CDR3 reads CATSRDLGPRYTF. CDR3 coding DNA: TGTGCCACCAGCAGAGATTTGGGGCCGCGCTACACCTTC. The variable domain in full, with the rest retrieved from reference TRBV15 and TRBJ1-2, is DAMVIQNPRYQVTQFGKPVTLSCSQTLNHNVMYWYQQKSSQAPKLLFHYYDKDFNNEADTPDNFQSRRPNTSFCFLDIRSPGLGDTAMYLCATSRDLGPRYTFGSGTRLTVV.